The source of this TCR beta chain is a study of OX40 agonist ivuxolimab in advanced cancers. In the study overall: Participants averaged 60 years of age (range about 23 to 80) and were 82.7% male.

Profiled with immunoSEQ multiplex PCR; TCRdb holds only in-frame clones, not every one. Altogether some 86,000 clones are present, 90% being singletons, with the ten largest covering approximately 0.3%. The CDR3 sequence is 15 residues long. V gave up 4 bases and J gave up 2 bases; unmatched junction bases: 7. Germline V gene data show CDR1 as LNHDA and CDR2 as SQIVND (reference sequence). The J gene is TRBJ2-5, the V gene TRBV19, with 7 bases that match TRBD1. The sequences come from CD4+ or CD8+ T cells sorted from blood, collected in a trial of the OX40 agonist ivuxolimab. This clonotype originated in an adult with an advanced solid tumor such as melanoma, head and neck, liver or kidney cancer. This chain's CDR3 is CASSSEGQKQETQYF. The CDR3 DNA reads TGTGCCAGTAGTAGCGAGGGACAGAAACAAGAGACCCAGTACTTC.